These T cell receptor beta chains were read from a single sample in a study of human T cells and chemical hapten exposure. Using its own MiXCR run on the RACE reads, TCRdb lists one record per CDR3 protein. The table shows around 52,000 distinct CDR3 sequences, with over 7.5% occurring only once. The sample here was whole blood, taken in connection with sensitization to the hapten diphenylcyclopropenone (DPC). Receptor source: a woman between 35 and 50 years old with alopecia areata. Some clones in this sample may be carry-over from other donors' samples. Each CDR3 is given with its conserved first and last residue. The D gene is left open where the match is weak. Only part of the rows carry a size: once, few, many, or a class if the clone is expanded.

TGTGCCAGCAGTTTCGGCAGGGATCAGGAGACCCAGTACTTC,CASSFGRDQETQYF,TRBV27,TRBJ2-5,NA,few
TGTGCCAGCACCCCCCGGGACAAGTACACTGAAGCTTTCTTT,CASTPRDKYTEAFF,TRBV6-2/TRBV6-3,TRBJ1-1,NA,few
TGTGCCAGCAGCTTGGTTAATCGAATGAACACTGAAGCTTTCTTT,CASSLVNRMNTEAFF,TRBV5-6,TRBJ1-1,NA,many
TGTGCCAGCAGTGAGGAAAGCGGGGGATCCTACAATGAGCAGTTCTTC,CASSEESGGSYNEQFF,TRBV6-1,TRBJ2-1,TRBD2,many
TGCAGCGTTGCCTGGACAGGGGGTAGAAGGGGTCTGGACACTGAAGCTTTCTTT,CSVAWTGGRRGLDTEAFF,TRBV29-1,TRBJ1-1,TRBD1,NA
TGTGCCAGCTCACCGACCGGTAGGCACTACGAGCAGTACTTC,CASSPTGRHYEQYF,TRBV18,TRBJ2-7,NA,many
TGCGCCAGCAGCCAAGATGGGAGCGGGGGGGCTTTGGGCAAAAACATTCAGTACTTC,CASSQDGSGGALGKNIQYF,TRBV4-3,TRBJ2-4,TRBD2,NA
TGTGCCAGCAGTTACGTCAGGGCGGATTCACCCCTCCACTTT,CASSYVRADSPLHF,TRBV6-6,TRBJ1-6,NA,many
TGTGCCAGCAGTTACTCGTCAACGGACATAGAGACCCAGTACTTC,CASSYSSTDIETQYF,TRBV6-5,TRBJ2-5,NA,few
TGTGCCAGCAGCTTACAGAGCACTAGCACAGATACGCAGTATTTT,CASSLQSTSTDTQYF,TRBV7-9,TRBJ2-3,NA,NA
TGCGCCAGCAGTGAGTCGACTGAAGCTTTCTTT,CASSESTEAFF,TRBV10-2,TRBJ1-1,NA,NA
TGCGCCAGCAGTAGCGGTACCTCTGGAAACACCATATATTTT,CASSSGTSGNTIYF,TRBV5-1,TRBJ1-3,NA,NA
TGCGCCAGCAGCCAACCGGGACTAGCGGGGGATCGCTCCTACAATGAGCAGTTCTTC,CASSQPGLAGDRSYNEQFF,TRBV4-1,TRBJ2-1,TRBD2,NA
TGCGCCAGCAGCCAAGTGGGTAGCCTAAAAGAGACCCAGTACTTC,CASSQVGSLKETQYF,TRBV4-1,TRBJ2-5,NA,NA
TGTGCCAGCAGCCTGATTCCTACTGAAGCTTTCTTT,CASSLIPTEAFF,TRBV5-5,TRBJ1-1,NA,NA
TGCAGCGTTGGGGAGGGAACAGATACGCAGTATTTT,CSVGEGTDTQYF,TRBV29-1,TRBJ2-3,TRBD2,many
TGCAGCGTTGGGGGACCGGGGGAAGCTTTCTTT,CSVGGPGEAFF,TRBV29-1,TRBJ1-1,NA,NA